The 14 T cell receptor beta chains below were found in one sample sequenced in a study of blood T cell repertoires in COVID-19. Method: immunoSEQ multiplex PCR; TCRdb's copy keeps in-frame clones and lacks some. This table holds roughly 140,000 clones, under 85% found once. Source material: PBMCs or T cells enriched from blood (not recorded which). The source is a woman between 18 and 30 years old who had been exposed to COVID-19.

CDR3 nucleotide sequence: TGCGCCAGCAGCTTAACTAGCGCCTTCAATGAGCAGTTCTTC. This codes for CASSLTSAFNEQFF. This chain uses TRBV5-1 with TRBJ2-1, with TRBD2 matching 7 bases. The CDR3 sequence is 14 residues long. Germline CDR1 is SGHRS and CDR2 is YFSETQ. V trimming: 2 bases; J trimming: 6 bases; junction bases outside the gene matches: 5.

The chain carries TRBV7-9 and TRBJ1-5, with D uncertain. V lost 7 bases and J lost 4, with 14 bases in between. The length of the CDR3 is 14 residues. The germline V gene has CDR1 SEHNR and CDR2 FQNEAQ (reference sequence). The CDR3 loop is CASNKAGDNQPQHF. Here the CDR3 DNA reads TGTGCCAGCAACAAAGCCGGGGATAATCAGCCCCAGCATTTT.

The chain combines TRBV7-3 with TRBJ1-1, with D tentatively TRBD1 (6 bases). V lost 1 base, J lost 2 bases, and 11 bases lay in between. Germline V CDR1 and CDR2: SGHTA, FQGTGA. The CDR3 has 15 residues. In DNA form, the CDR3 reads TGTGCCAGCAGCTTAAGGGTGGGGGCAAACACTGAAGCTTTCTTT. Translating gives CASSLRVGANTEAFF.

The chain is built from TRBV28 and TRBJ1-6; 7 positions agree with TRBD1. The junction had 6 bases not matched to a gene; V was cut back by 5 bases and J by 5 bases. The CDR3 spans 15 residues. Germline CDR1 is MDHEN and CDR2 is SYDVKM. CDR3 coding DNA: TGTGCCAGCAGTACCCGGGACAGAAATAATTCACCCCTCCACTTT. Translation: CASSTRDRNNSPLHF.

The chain couples TRBV5-6 to TRBJ1-1, with D perhaps TRBD1 (5 bases). CDR1 is SGHDT and CDR2 is YYEEEE in the germline V gene. The CDR3 runs to 14 residues. V lost 3 bases and J 3 bases, leaving 12 bases between the germline ends. CDR3 sequence reads: CASSWGDGYTEAFF. CDR3 in DNA: TGTGCCAGCAGCTGGGGGGACGGGTACACTGAAGCTTTCTTT.

The J gene is TRBJ2-6, the V gene TRBV5-8, with D hard to call. Germline V gives CDR1 SGHTS, CDR2 YDEGEE. Trimming removed 0 bases at V and 0 bases at J, with 4 bases between. The CDR3 loop spans 15 amino acids. Here the CDR3 DNA reads TGTGCCAGCAGCTTGGACAGCTCTGGGGCCAACGTCCTGACTTTC. Protein product: CASSLDSSGANVLTF. Based on the CDR3 plus reference TRBV5-8 and TRBJ2-6, the full variable domain is EAGVTQSPTHLIKTRGQQATLRCSPISGHTSVYWYQQALGLGLQFLLWYDEGEERNRGNFPPRFSGRQFPNYSSELNVNALELEDSALYLCASSLDSSGANVLTFGAGSRLTVL.

The chain has TRBV6-1 and TRBJ2-2; 7 nucleotides line up with TRBD1. This CDR3 has 16 residues. Trimming cost V 2 bases and J 6 bases; bases outside gene matches: 9. Germline V gives CDR1 MNHNS, CDR2 SASEGT. CDR3 nucleotides: TGTGCCAGCAGTGAACCGGGACAGATTGTTTCCGGGGAGCTGTTTTTT. This gives the protein CASSEPGQIVSGELFF.

The chain has TRBV28 and TRBJ2-7, with 8 bases identical to TRBD1. V trimming: 1 base; J trimming: 5 bases; junction bases outside the gene matches: 7. CDR1 is MDHEN and CDR2 is SYDVKM in the germline V gene. CDR3 size: 15 residues. In DNA form, the CDR3 reads TGTGCCAGCAGTTTATTGGGACAGGCGTGGGACGAGCAGTACTTC. As protein: CASSLLGQAWDEQYF.

This chain joins TRBV2 and TRBJ2-5, with unresolved D. V lost 6 bases and J lost 0, with 17 bases in between. This CDR3 region has 16 residues. Germline V CDR1 and CDR2: SNHLY, FYNNEI. Here the CDR3 reads CASSWNSNTYQETQYF. In DNA, the CDR3 is TGTGCCAGCAGCTGGAACAGCAATACGTACCAAGAGACCCAGTACTTC. The full variable domain, completed using reference TRBV2 and TRBJ2-5, is EPEVTQTPSHQVTQMGQEVILRCVPISNHLYFYWYRQILGQKVEFLVSFYNNEISEKSEIFDDQFSVERPDGSNFTLKIRSTKLEDSAMYFCASSWNSNTYQETQYFGPGTRLLVL.

This chain joins TRBV7-2 and TRBJ2-7; 8 bases fit TRBD1. The trim removed 5 bases at V and 2 bases at J, leaving 8 bases unmatched. The CDR3 has 15 amino acids. Germline V CDR1 and CDR2: SGHTA, FQGNSA. CDR3 protein: CASSVDRQGPYEQYF. As DNA, the CDR3 is TGTGCCAGCAGCGTAGACCGACAGGGGCCCTACGAGCAGTACTTC.

This chain connects TRBV21-1 to TRBJ2-7; the D segment call TRBD1 is taken from the table without a DNA check. TRBV21-1 is shown as a pseudogene. The CDR3 has 14 amino acids. CDR3 sequence: CASSKVLGGSEQYF. The DNA of the CDR3 is TGTGCCAGCAGCAAAGTTTTAGGGGGCAGCGAGCAGTACTTC.

The gene calls are TRBV2 and TRBJ2-1; 13 bases fit TRBD2. The CDR3 sequence is 17 residues long. Germline values: CDR1 SNHLY, CDR2 FYNNEI. Trimming removed 1 base from V and 9 bases from J; junction bases left unmatched: 9. The CDR3 reads CASSEGILAGGPGEQFF. Here the CDR3 DNA reads TGTGCCAGCAGTGAAGGGATACTAGCGGGAGGGCCTGGTGAGCAGTTCTTC.

Here the CDR3 DNA reads TGTGCCAGCAGCCAAGACCGGACAGGAAGAGGTTCTGGCTACACCTTC. This codes for CASSQDRTGRGSGYTF. V usage is TRBV14 and J usage is TRBJ1-2, with TRBD1 matching over 7 bases. Germline V lookup: CDR1 SGHDN, CDR2 FVKESK. Trimming cost V 0 bases and J 7 bases; bases outside gene matches: 11. This CDR3 spans 16 amino acids.

This chain joins TRBV27 and TRBJ2-7, with 7 bases lining up with TRBD2. The CDR3 sequence is 14 residues long. Germline CDR1 MNHEY, CDR2 SMNVEV (reference sequence). The J segment lost 3 bases and the V segment lost 8 bases, leaving 10 bases of the junction unmatched. The CDR3 protein is CASWARTSFYEQYF. The CDR3 bases are TGTGCCAGCTGGGCTCGGACTAGTTTCTACGAGCAGTACTTC.